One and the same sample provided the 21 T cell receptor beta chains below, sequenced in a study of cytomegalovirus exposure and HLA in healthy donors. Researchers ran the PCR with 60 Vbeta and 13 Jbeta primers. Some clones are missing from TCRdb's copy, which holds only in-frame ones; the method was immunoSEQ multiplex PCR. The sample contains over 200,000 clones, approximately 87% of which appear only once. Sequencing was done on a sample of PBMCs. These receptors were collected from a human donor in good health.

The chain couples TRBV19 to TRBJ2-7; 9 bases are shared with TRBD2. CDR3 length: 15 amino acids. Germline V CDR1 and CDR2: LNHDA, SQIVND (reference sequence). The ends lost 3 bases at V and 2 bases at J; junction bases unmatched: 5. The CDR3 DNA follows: TGTGCCAGTAGTATGGTGGGCGGGAGGGCCTACGAGCAGTACTTC. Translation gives CASSMVGGRAYEQYF.

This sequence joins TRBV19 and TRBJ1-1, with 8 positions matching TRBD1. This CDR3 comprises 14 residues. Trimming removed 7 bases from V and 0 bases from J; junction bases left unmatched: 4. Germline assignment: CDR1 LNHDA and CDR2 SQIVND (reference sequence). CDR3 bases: TGTGCCAGTACACGGGGACAGGTGAACACTGAAGCTTTCTTT. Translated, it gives CASTRGQVNTEAFF.

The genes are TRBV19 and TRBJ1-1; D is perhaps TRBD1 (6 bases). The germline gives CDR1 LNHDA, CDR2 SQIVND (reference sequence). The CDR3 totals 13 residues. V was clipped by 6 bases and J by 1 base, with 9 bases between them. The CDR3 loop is CASRLQGNTEAFF. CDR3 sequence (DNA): TGTGCCAGTAGATTACAGGGGAACACTGAAGCTTTCTTT.

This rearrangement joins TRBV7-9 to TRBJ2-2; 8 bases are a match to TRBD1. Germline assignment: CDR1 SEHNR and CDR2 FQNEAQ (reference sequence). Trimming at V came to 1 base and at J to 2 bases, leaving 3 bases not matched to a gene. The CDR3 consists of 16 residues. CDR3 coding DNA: TGTGCCAGCAGCTTAGGGACAGGGAGTAACACCGGGGAGCTGTTTTTT. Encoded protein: CASSLGTGSNTGELFF. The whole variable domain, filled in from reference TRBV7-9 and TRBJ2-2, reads DTGVSQNPRHKITKRGQNVTFRCDPISEHNRLYWYRQTLGQGPEFLTYFQNEAQLEKSRLLSDRFSAERPKGSFSTLEIQRTEQGDSAMYLCASSLGTGSNTGELFFGEGSRLTVL.

The CDR3 reads CASSLDGPGNTIYF. The CDR3, as DNA: TGCGCCAGCAGCTTGGACGGTCCCGGAAACACCATATATTTT. The chain recombines TRBV5-1 with TRBJ1-3; no reliable D call. In germline, CDR1 is SGHRS, CDR2 YFSETQ. V lost 0 bases and J lost 4, with 8 bases in between. CDR3 length: 14 amino acids. The whole variable domain, filled in from reference TRBV5-1 and TRBJ1-3, reads KAGVTQTPRYLIKTRGQQVTLSCSPISGHRSVSWYQQTPGQGLQFLFEYFSETQRNKGNFPGRFSGRQFSNSRSEMNVSTLELGDSALYLCASSLDGPGNTIYFGEGSWLTVV.

The CDR3 nucleotides read TGTGCCAGCACCGAAACAGGGGGCTTGCATAATGAGCAGTTCTTC. Its translation is CASTETGGLHNEQFF. The chain is built from TRBV2 and TRBJ2-1; 9 bases fit TRBD1. Germline V gene lookup returns CDR1 SNHLY and CDR2 FYNNEI. V dropped 7 bases and J dropped 7; count of bases not matched to a gene: 11. The CDR3 consists of 15 residues. Combining the CDR3 with reference TRBV2 and TRBJ2-1 gives the whole variable domain EPEVTQTPSHQVTQMGQEVILRCVPISNHLYFYWYRQILGQKVEFLVSFYNNEISEKSEIFDDQFSVERPDGSNFTLKIRSTKLEDSAMYFCASTETGGLHNEQFFGPGTRLTVL.

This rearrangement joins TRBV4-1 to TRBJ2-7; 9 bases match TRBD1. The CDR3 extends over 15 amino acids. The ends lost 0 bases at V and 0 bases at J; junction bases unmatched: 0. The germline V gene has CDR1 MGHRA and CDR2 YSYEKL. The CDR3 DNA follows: TGCGCCAGCAGCCAAGAGACAGGGGGCTCCTACGAGCAGTACTTC. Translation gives CASSQETGGSYEQYF.

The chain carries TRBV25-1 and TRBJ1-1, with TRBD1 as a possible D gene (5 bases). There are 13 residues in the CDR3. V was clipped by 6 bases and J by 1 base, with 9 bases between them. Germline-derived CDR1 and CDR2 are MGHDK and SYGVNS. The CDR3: CASSYGGNTEAFF. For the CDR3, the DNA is TGTGCCAGCAGCTACGGGGGGAACACTGAAGCTTTCTTT.

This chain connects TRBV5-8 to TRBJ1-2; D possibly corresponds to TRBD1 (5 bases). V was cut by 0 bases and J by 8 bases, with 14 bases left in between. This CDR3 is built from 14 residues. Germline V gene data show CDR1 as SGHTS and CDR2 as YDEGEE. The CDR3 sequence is CASSLVSLGEGYTF. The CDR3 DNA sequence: TGTGCCAGCAGCTTGGTCAGTCTAGGGGAAGGCTACACCTTC.

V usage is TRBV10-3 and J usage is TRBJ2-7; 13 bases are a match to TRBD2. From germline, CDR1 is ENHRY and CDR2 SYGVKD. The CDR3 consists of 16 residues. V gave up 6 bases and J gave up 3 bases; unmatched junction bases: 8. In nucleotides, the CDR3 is TGTGCCATCAGCGTAGGACTAGCGGGAGCAAACTACGAGCAGTACTTC. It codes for CAISVGLAGANYEQYF.

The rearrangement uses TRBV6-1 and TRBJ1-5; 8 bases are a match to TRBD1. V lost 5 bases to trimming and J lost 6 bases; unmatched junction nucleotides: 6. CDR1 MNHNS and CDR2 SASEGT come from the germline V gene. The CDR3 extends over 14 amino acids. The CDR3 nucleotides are TGTGCCAGCAGTACCCGGGACAGGCCTCAGCCCCAGCATTTT. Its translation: CASSTRDRPQPQHF.

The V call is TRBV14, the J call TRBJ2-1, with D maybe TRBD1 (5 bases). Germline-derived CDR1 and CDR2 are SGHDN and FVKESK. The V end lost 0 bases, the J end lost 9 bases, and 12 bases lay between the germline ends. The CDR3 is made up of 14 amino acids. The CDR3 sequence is CASSQDPGLGEQFF. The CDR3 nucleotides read TGTGCCAGCAGCCAAGATCCAGGGTTGGGTGAGCAGTTCTTC.

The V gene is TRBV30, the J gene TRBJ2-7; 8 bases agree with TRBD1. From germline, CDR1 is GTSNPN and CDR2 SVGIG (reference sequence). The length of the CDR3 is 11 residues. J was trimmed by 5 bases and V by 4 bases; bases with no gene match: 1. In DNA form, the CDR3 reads TGTGCCTGGACAGGGGGCAACGAGCAGTACTTC. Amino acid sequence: CAWTGGNEQYF.

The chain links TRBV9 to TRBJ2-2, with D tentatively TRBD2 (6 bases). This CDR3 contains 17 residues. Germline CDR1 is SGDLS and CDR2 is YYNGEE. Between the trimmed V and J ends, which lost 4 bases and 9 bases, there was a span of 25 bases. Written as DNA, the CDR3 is TGTGCCAGCAGCCTCACGTCGGTGGGACTGCGGCTGAGGGAGCTGTTTTTT. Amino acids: CASSLTSVGLRLRELFF.

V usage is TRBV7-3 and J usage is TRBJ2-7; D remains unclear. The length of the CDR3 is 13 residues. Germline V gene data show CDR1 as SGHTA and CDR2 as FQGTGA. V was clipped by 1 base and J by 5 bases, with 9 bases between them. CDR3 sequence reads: CASSLIPSHEQYF. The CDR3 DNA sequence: TGTGCCAGCAGCTTAATTCCTTCCCACGAGCAGTACTTC.

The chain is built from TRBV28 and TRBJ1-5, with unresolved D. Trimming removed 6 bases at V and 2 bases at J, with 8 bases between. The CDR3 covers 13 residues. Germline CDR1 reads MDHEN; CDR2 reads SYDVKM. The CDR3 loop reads CASRSTRNQPQHF. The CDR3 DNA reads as TGTGCCAGCAGGTCTACTCGCAATCAGCCCCAGCATTTT.

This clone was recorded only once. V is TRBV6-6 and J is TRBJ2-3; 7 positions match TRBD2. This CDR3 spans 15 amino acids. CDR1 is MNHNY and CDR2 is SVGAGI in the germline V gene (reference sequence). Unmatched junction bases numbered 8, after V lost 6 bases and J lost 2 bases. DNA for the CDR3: TGTGCCAGCAGCCACGCGGGAGTGGCCACAGATACGCAGTATTTT. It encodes CASSHAGVATDTQYF.

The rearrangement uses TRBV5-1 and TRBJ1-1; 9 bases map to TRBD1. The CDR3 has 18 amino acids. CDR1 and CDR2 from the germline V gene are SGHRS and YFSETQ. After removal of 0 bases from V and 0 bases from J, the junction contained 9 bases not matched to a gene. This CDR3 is CASSLGDRASFMNTEAFF. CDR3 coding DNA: TGCGCCAGCAGCTTGGGGGACAGGGCATCGTTTATGAACACTGAAGCTTTCTTT. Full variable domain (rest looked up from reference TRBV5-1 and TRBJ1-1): KAGVTQTPRYLIKTRGQQVTLSCSPISGHRSVSWYQQTPGQGLQFLFEYFSETQRNKGNFPGRFSGRQFSNSRSEMNVSTLELGDSALYLCASSLGDRASFMNTEAFFGQGTRLTVV.

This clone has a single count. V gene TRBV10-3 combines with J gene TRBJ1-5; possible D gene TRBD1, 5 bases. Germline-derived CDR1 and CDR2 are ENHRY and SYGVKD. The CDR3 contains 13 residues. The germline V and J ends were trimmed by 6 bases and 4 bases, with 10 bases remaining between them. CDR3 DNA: TGTGCCATCAGCGACAACAGGAATCAGCCCCAGCATTTT. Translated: CAISDNRNQPQHF.

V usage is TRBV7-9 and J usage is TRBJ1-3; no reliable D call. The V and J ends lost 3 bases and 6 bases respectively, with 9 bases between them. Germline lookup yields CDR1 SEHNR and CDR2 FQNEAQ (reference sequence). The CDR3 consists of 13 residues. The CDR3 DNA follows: TGTGCCAGCAGCTTCTGGGAGGAAAACACCATATATTTT. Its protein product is CASSFWEENTIYF. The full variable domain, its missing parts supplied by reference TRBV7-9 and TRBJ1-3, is DTGVSQNPRHKITKRGQNVTFRCDPISEHNRLYWYRQTLGQGPEFLTYFQNEAQLEKSRLLSDRFSAERPKGSFSTLEIQRTEQGDSAMYLCASSFWEENTIYFGEGSWLTVV.

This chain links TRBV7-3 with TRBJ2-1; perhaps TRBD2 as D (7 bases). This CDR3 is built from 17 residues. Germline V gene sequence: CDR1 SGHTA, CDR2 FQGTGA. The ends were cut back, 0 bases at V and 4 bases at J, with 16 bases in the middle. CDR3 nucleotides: TGTGCCAGCAGCTTAACGGGGGGGGCTAGCAGATACAATGAGCAGTTCTTC. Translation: CASSLTGGASRYNEQFF.